These 6 T cell receptor beta chains came from one sample sequenced in a study of blood T cells in healthy people across ages. With a J-beta primer mix and a sample-barcoded 5' primer, a second PCR ran roughly 6 to 11 cycles. TCRdb re-derived calls from the 5' RACE reads in MiXCR, one entry per CDR3 protein. The sample shows some 550,000 distinct CDR3 sequences, more than 45% of them seen only once. Sequencing was performed on blood. The origin of the receptors is a man older than 75 in good health.

This clonotype was counted a single time. The chain recombines TRBV4-1 with TRBJ1-6; 10 nucleotides line up with TRBD1. CDR1 is MGHRA and CDR2 is YSYEKL in the germline V gene. CDR3 length: 15 amino acids. Trimming took 3 bases from V and 8 from J; bases not matched to a gene: 4. The CDR3 DNA sequence: TGCGCCAGCAGCCAGGGGACAGGGGTGGATTCACCCCTCCACTTT. This sequence encodes CASSQGTGVDSPLHF.

V gene TRBV27 combines with J gene TRBJ2-1; D call uncertain. Germline V gives CDR1 MNHEY, CDR2 SMNVEV (reference sequence). The CDR3 extends over 9 amino acids. The germline V and J ends were trimmed by 4 bases and 15 bases, with 7 bases remaining between them. The CDR3 spells CASSWPRFF. The CDR3 region has the DNA TGTGCCAGCAGTTGGCCTAGGTTCTTC.

This clonotype came up a few times. The chain combines TRBV29-1 with TRBJ1-1, with D uncertain. Germline loops: CDR1 SQVTM, CDR2 ANQGSEA. V was trimmed by 6 bases and J by 1 base, leaving 9 bases between them. CDR3 length equals 12 residues. CDR3 sequence: CSVARWNTEAFF. The CDR3 coding sequence is TGCAGCGTCGCCAGATGGAACACTGAAGCTTTCTTT.

There are a few counts of this clonotype. V and J are TRBV7-2 and TRBJ2-5, with TRBD1 matching 7 bases. The CDR3 is 14 residues long. V lost 5 bases, J lost 1 base, and 4 bases stayed unmatched. Germline loops: CDR1 SGHTA, CDR2 FQGNSA. CDR3 DNA sequence: TGTGCCAGCAGCAGACAGGGCTCCCAAGAGACCCAGTACTTC. Translation gives CASSRQGSQETQYF.

This clonotype was detected only once. The genes are TRBV4-1 and TRBJ2-4; possibly TRBD1 or TRBD2 for D (6 bases each). The germline CDR1 and CDR2 sequences are MGHRA and YSYEKL. The CDR3 is 18 amino acids. Trimming took 2 bases from V and 0 from J, leaving 17 bases between them. The CDR3 sequence: CASSQYHREDLAKNIQYF. The CDR3 coding sequence is TGCGCCAGCAGCCAATACCACAGGGAGGACTTAGCCAAAAACATTCAGTACTTC.

The rearrangement uses TRBV5-1 and TRBJ1-2; maybe TRBD1 (6 bases). The CDR3 length is 15 residues. CDR1 is SGHRS, CDR2 YFSETQ, per germline. V was trimmed by 4 bases and J by 4 bases, leaving 17 bases between them. The CDR3 bases are TGCGCCAGCAGCCCGAACAGGGATCTTCTCTATGGCTACACCTTC. It is translated as CASSPNRDLLYGYTF.